Following are 28 T cell receptor beta chains from one sample sequenced in a study of cytomegalovirus exposure and HLA in healthy donors. Method: immunoSEQ multiplex PCR; TCRdb's copy keeps in-frame clones and lacks some. The sample lists some 250,000 clones, 90% occurring once. The source material was PBMCs. The receptors stem from a woman younger than 30 in good health and CMV-seronegative.

The chain employs TRBV7-2 and TRBJ2-5; TRBD2 might be the D (6 bases). The V gene's germline CDR1 is SGHTA and CDR2 FQGNSA. V lost 2 bases, J lost 5 bases, and 18 bases lay in between. The CDR3 sequence is 16 residues long. The CDR3 region has the DNA TGTGCCAGCAGCTTAAATGTAGCGGCAGGTTCGGAGACCCAGTACTTC. It translates to CASSLNVAAGSETQYF.

The rearrangement links TRBV27 to TRBJ2-3; 8 nucleotides match TRBD2. Germline V gives CDR1 MNHEY, CDR2 SMNVEV (reference sequence). This CDR3 has 16 amino acids. The V gene end was trimmed by 8 bases and the J gene end by 1 base; junction bases not matched to a gene: 11. DNA for the CDR3: TGTGCCAGCTCAGCTCAGCGGGGGACTGGCACAGATACGCAGTATTTT. Translation: CASSAQRGTGTDTQYF.

CDR3 amino acids: CAISESPLDRASYEQYF. CDR3 coding DNA: TGTGCCATCAGTGAGTCTCCTTTAGACAGGGCCTCCTACGAGCAGTACTTC. V gene TRBV10-3 combines with J gene TRBJ2-7, with 7 bases fitting TRBD1. This CDR3 has 17 residues. Per germline, CDR1 ENHRY and CDR2 SYGVKD. V was pared by 0 bases and J by 0 bases, with 8 bases of the junction left unmatched.

The chain joins TRBV4-3 to TRBJ2-7; weak D call: TRBD1 (6 bases). The CDR3 is 16 residues long. Germline V gene data show CDR1 as LGHNA and CDR2 as YSLEER. V dropped 0 bases and J dropped 0 bases, with 12 bases sitting between them. In nucleotides, the CDR3 is TGCGCCAGCAGCCAAGATTGGGCAGGGGTCTCCTACGAGCAGTACTTC. Its translation: CASSQDWAGVSYEQYF.

The chain is built from TRBV9 and TRBJ2-1; possible D gene TRBD1, 6 bases. The CDR3 contains 16 residues. Germline V gene sequence: CDR1 SGDLS, CDR2 YYNGEE. The germline V and J ends were trimmed by 4 bases and 1 base, with 15 bases remaining between them. CDR3 region: CASSQRQRGSYNEQFF. The CDR3 nucleotides read TGTGCCAGCAGCCAGAGACAGAGGGGGTCCTACAATGAGCAGTTCTTC.

V is TRBV25-1 and J is TRBJ1-1, with D possibly TRBD1 on 6 matching bases. CDR1 is MGHDK, CDR2 SYGVNS, per germline. This CDR3 has 15 amino acids. V shed 1 base and J shed 7 bases, with 16 bases lying between them. CDR3 in amino acids: CASSESGAGVVEAFF. CDR3 DNA sequence: TGTGCCAGCAGTGAATCGGGGGCGGGAGTAGTTGAAGCTTTCTTT.

This clone has just one count. The chain links TRBV6-5 to TRBJ2-7; tentative D call: TRBD2 (6 bases). V lost 6 bases and J 4 bases, leaving 13 bases between the germline ends. CDR3 length equals 13 residues. In germline, CDR1 is MNHEY, CDR2 SVGAGI. The CDR3 reads CASRRDGGYEQYF. DNA for the CDR3: TGTGCCAGCAGGCGGGACGGAGGGTACGAGCAGTACTTC.

The chain has TRBV15 and TRBJ2-3; no clear D gene. The length of the CDR3 is 13 residues. Germline CDR1 and CDR2: LNHNV and YYDKDF (reference sequence). With 0 bases removed from V and 6 bases from J, the gap between germline ends came to 7 bases. CDR3 residues: CATSRDARDTQYF. Written as DNA, the CDR3 is TGTGCCACCAGCAGAGATGCTCGGGATACGCAGTATTTT.

In nucleotides, the CDR3 is TGCGCCAGCAGGTCTGGGACAGGGGTGACCGGGGAGCTGTTTTTT. Protein product: CASRSGTGVTGELFF. V gene TRBV10-2 combines with J gene TRBJ2-2, with 10 bases matching TRBD1. The CDR3 has 15 amino acids. J was trimmed by 5 bases and V by 6 bases; bases with no gene match: 6. The germline CDR1 and CDR2 sequences are WSHSY and SAAADI.

The count of this clone is one. The chain uses TRBV19 and TRBJ2-1; 9 positions agree with TRBD2. J gave up 6 bases and V 5 bases, and 8 bases lay outside the gene matches. Germline lookup yields CDR1 LNHDA and CDR2 SQIVND (reference sequence). CDR3 length: 15 amino acids. The CDR3 region has the DNA TGTGCCAGTAGTGCGAGACTAGCGGCCTTCAATGAGCAGTTCTTC. Amino acids: CASSARLAAFNEQFF. Filled out from reference TRBV19 and TRBJ2-1, the complete variable domain reads DGGITQSPKYLFRKEGQNVTLSCEQNLNHDAMYWYRQDPGQGLRLIYYSQIVNDFQKGDIAEGYSVSREKKESFPLTVTSAQKNPTAFYLCASSARLAAFNEQFFGPGTRLTVL.

J is TRBJ2-7 and V is TRBV7-8; TRBD1 aligns across 9 bases. With V trimmed by 5 bases and J by 6 bases, 14 bases remained unmatched. Germline-derived CDR1 and CDR2 are SGHVS and FQNEAQ. This CDR3 has 16 residues. As DNA, the CDR3 is TGTGCCAGCAGCGGACATTTCCGGGACAGGGTACCCGAGCAGTACGTC. This translates into CASSGHFRDRVPEQYV.

The chain employs TRBV27 and TRBJ2-5, with 7 bases lining up with TRBD1. CDR3 length: 17 amino acids. Trimming took 5 bases from V and 3 from J; bases not matched to a gene: 15. CDR1 MNHEY and CDR2 SMNVEV come from the germline V gene (reference sequence). The CDR3 is CASSLGPGTVTKETQYF. The CDR3 nucleotides are TGTGCCAGCAGTCTCGGACCTGGGACAGTTACTAAAGAGACCCAGTACTTC.

This chain links TRBV27 with TRBJ2-2, with 9 bases fitting TRBD1. CDR3 length: 15 amino acids. CDR1 and CDR2 (germline): MNHEY, SMNVEV (reference sequence). V lost 3 bases to trimming and J lost 5 bases; unmatched junction nucleotides: 4. CDR3 nucleotides: TGTGCCAGCAGTTTGGGACAGGGTGAGACCGGGGAGCTGTTTTTT. This codes for CASSLGQGETGELFF.

The chain uses TRBV9 and TRBJ2-3, with D tentatively TRBD1 (6 bases). The V gene's germline CDR1 is SGDLS and CDR2 YYNGEE. The CDR3 consists of 15 residues. V was clipped by 0 bases and J by 5 bases, with 13 bases between them. The CDR3 DNA reads as TGTGCCAGCAGCGTAGTAGGCAGGGGATTAGATACGCAGTATTTT. Translated: CASSVVGRGLDTQYF.

Details on this clone: Other nucleotide sequences from this sample produce the same CDR3. The chain carries TRBV6-5 and TRBJ1-1; TRBD1 might be the D (5 bases). Germline-derived CDR1 and CDR2 are MNHEY and SVGAGI. With 0 bases removed from V and 1 base from J, the gap between germline ends came to 6 bases. CDR3 size: 14 residues. The CDR3 DNA follows: TGTGCCAGCAGTTACTCGGGGGGGAACACTGAAGCTTTCTTT. Its translation is CASSYSGGNTEAFF.

The CDR3 sequence is CASSVAGLRSEQYF. The CDR3 DNA reads TGTGCCAGCAGCGTCGCGGGGCTTCGAAGTGAGCAGTACTTC. V usage is TRBV9 and J usage is TRBJ2-7, with TRBD2 as a possible D gene (6 bases). This CDR3 is built from 14 residues. Trimming took 2 bases from V and 7 from J, leaving 16 bases between them. Germline assignment: CDR1 SGDLS and CDR2 YYNGEE.

The rearrangement links TRBV18 to TRBJ2-3; D perhaps matches TRBD2 (6 bases). Trimming left V 3 bases short and J 6 bases short, with 13 bases between. The germline V gene encodes CDR1 KGHSH and CDR2 LQKENI. This CDR3 is built from 14 residues. The CDR3 loop reads CASSPMGGPDTQYF. The CDR3 DNA follows: TGTGCCAGCTCACCGATGGGAGGACCGGATACGCAGTATTTT.

This clone was observed a single time. The chain has TRBV5-1 and TRBJ1-2; 9 bases are shared with TRBD1. Looked up from germline, CDR1 is SGHRS and CDR2 is YFSETQ. Losses at the gene ends were 0 bases for V and 8 bases for J; bases not matched to a gene: 11. This CDR3 region has 16 residues. The CDR3 is CASSLDRGRGVSGYTF. Here the CDR3 DNA reads TGCGCCAGCAGCTTGGACAGGGGGCGCGGGGTGTCGGGCTACACCTTC.

A single count supports this clone. V is TRBV27 and J is TRBJ2-5; 8 bases match TRBD2. The V and J ends lost 1 base and 4 bases, in that order; junction bases with no gene match: 5. The CDR3 spans 15 residues. CDR1 is MNHEY, CDR2 SMNVEV, per germline (reference sequence). The CDR3 loop is CASSLFGGGRETQYF. CDR3 nucleotide sequence: TGTGCCAGCAGTTTATTTGGCGGGGGGCGAGAGACCCAGTACTTC.

The gene calls are TRBV4-1 and TRBJ2-7, with TRBD1 identical over 7 bases. Germline lookup yields CDR1 MGHRA and CDR2 YSYEKL. There are 15 residues in the CDR3. J gave up 6 bases and V 0 bases, and 8 bases lay outside the gene matches. In DNA, the CDR3 is TGCGCCAGCAGCCAAGAGGGCCAGGGGGTTTTCGAGCAGTACTTC. Its translation is CASSQEGQGVFEQYF.

V and J are TRBV27 and TRBJ2-3; D gene uncertain. The CDR3 is made up of 13 amino acids. Trimming cost V 5 bases and J 0 bases, with 6 bases left between them. Per the germline V gene, CDR1 is MNHEY and CDR2 is SMNVEV (reference sequence). CDR3 amino acids: CASSSASTDTQYF. For the CDR3, the DNA is TGTGCCAGCAGTAGCGCTAGCACAGATACGCAGTATTTT.

The V gene is TRBV6-1, the J gene TRBJ1-6; D not certain. V was shortened by 10 bases and J by 15 bases, with 16 bases between the two germline ends. From germline, CDR1 is MNHNS and CDR2 SASEGT. The CDR3 length is 11 residues. This CDR3 is CATTHGLLLHF. The CDR3 DNA is TGTGCCACCACCCACGGGTTGCTCCTCCACTTT.

Details on this clone: Other DNA sequences within the sample encode an identical CDR3. This sequence joins TRBV4-3 and TRBJ2-7; the D gene is possibly TRBD1 (5 bases). V lost 0 bases, J lost 0 bases, and 6 bases lay in between. The CDR3 loop spans 14 amino acids. Looked up from germline, CDR1 is LGHNA and CDR2 is YSLEER. CDR3 bases: TGCGCCAGCAGCCAAGATAGGGGCTCCTACGAGCAGTACTTC. Translation: CASSQDRGSYEQYF.

This clone appeared a single time. The CDR3 here is CASSQQQPSVDTGELFF. CDR3 in DNA: TGCGCCAGCAGCCAACAACAGCCTAGCGTCGACACCGGGGAGCTGTTTTTT. The V and J genes are TRBV4-1 and TRBJ2-2; D is possibly TRBD2 (6 bases). CDR1 is MGHRA, CDR2 YSYEKL, per germline. The CDR3 consists of 17 residues. V lost 2 bases and J 3 bases, leaving 16 bases between the germline ends.

The chain has TRBV28 and TRBJ2-2; D is possibly TRBD1 (6 bases). Germline values: CDR1 MDHEN, CDR2 SYDVKM. V dropped 6 bases and J dropped 4 bases, with 15 bases sitting between them. The CDR3 extends over 15 amino acids. CDR3 in amino acids: CASSEAHRVTGELFF. CDR3 in DNA: TGTGCCAGCAGCGAGGCTCACAGGGTCACCGGGGAGCTGTTTTTT. The variable domain in full, completed from reference TRBV28 and TRBJ2-2, reads DVKVTQSSRYLVKRTGEKVFLECVQDMDHENMFWYRQDPGLGLRLIYFSYDVKMKEKGDIPEGYSVSREKKERFSLILESASTNQTSMYLCASSEAHRVTGELFFGEGSRLTVL.

This chain uses TRBV27 with TRBJ1-6; a possible D gene is TRBD1 (5 bases). V gave up 8 bases and J gave up 11 bases, with 16 bases separating them. There are 13 residues in the CDR3. Germline V gene sequence: CDR1 MNHEY, CDR2 SMNVEV (reference sequence). CDR3 region: CASGAVSGAPLHF. The CDR3, as DNA: TGTGCCAGCGGAGCCGTATCGGGGGCACCCCTCCACTTT.

V is TRBV9 and J is TRBJ2-2, with 7 bases identical to TRBD1. Per germline, CDR1 SGDLS and CDR2 YYNGEE. The V segment lost 4 bases and the J segment 6 bases; nucleotides outside the gene matches: 12. The CDR3 is made up of 16 amino acids. CDR3: CASSLYETGIAGELFF. For the CDR3, the DNA is TGTGCCAGCAGCTTATATGAGACAGGGATCGCCGGGGAGCTGTTTTTT.

This chain links TRBV18 with TRBJ1-1; TRBD1 matches 9 bases. This CDR3 has 14 residues. V dropped 3 bases and J dropped 4; count of bases not matched to a gene: 3. The V gene's germline CDR1 is KGHSH and CDR2 LQKENI. The CDR3, as DNA: TGTGCCAGCTCACCGGGACAGGGCCGCACTGAAGCTTTCTTT. The encoded protein is CASSPGQGRTEAFF.